This TCR beta chain emerged from a study of response to subunit inactivated influenza vaccine. TCRdb analysed the RT-PCR reads with MiXCR anew, one entry per CDR3 protein. Here the sample spans roughly 780,000 distinct CDR3 sequences, 15% to 20% being singletons. Study-level findings and limits: A suggestion made by the authors is that each seasonal influenza vaccination recruits few new T cells.

The CDR3 is 14 amino acids. Germline V lookup: CDR1 SGHAT, CDR2 FQNNGV. Losses at the gene ends were 3 bases for V and 2 bases for J; bases not matched to a gene: 4. As to this clonotype: Its antigen remains unknown.

Sequences were derived from PBMCs from blood, sampled 4 to 6 days after vaccination. The receptor comes from a man in his fifties or sixties who received an inactivated influenza vaccine. The V call is TRBV11-2, the J call TRBJ2-7, with TRBD2 matching over 7 bases. CDR3 sequence (DNA): TGTGCCAGCAGCTTTGGGAGCGGGACCTACGAGCAGTACTTC. Its translation is CASSFGSGTYEQYF.